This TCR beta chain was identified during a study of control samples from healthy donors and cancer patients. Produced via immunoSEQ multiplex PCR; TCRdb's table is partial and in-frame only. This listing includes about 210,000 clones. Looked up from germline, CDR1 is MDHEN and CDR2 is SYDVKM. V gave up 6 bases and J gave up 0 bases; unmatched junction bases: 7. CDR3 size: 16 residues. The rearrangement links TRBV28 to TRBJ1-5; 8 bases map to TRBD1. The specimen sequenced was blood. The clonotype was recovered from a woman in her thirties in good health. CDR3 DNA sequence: TGTGCCAGCAGACTCTTGGACAGGGCTAGCAATCAGCCCCAGCATTTT. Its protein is CASRLLDRASNQPQHF.